This T cell receptor (beta chain) was captured in a study of T cell responses to AZD1222 COVID-19 vaccine. Profiled with immunoSEQ multiplex PCR; TCRdb holds only in-frame clones, not every one. The sample carries 100,000 or so clones, approximately 90% recorded once. In germline, CDR1 is LNHNV, CDR2 YYDKDF (reference sequence). V dropped 1 base and J dropped 3 bases, with 16 bases sitting between them. This CDR3 is 17 amino acids long. J is TRBJ1-5 and V is TRBV15, with a possible D match to TRBD1 (6 bases). The sample in question was peripheral blood, obtained 28 days after the second AZD1222 dose. The receptor comes from an adult who received the AZD1222 COVID-19 vaccine. CDR3 loop: CATSRGGSTGINQPQHF. CDR3 coding DNA: TGTGCCACCAGCAGAGGAGGAAGCACAGGGATCAATCAGCCCCAGCATTTT.